Described below is a single T cell receptor beta chain sequence and its context. Its target is unknown. This sample was taken from a study of OX40 agonist ivuxolimab in advanced cancers. Profiling relied on immunoSEQ multiplex PCR, and the TCRdb table lists in-frame clones only, not all of them. The repertoire holds just over 40,000 clones, with about 91% as singletons. General study points: Still undetermined is the antigen specificity of the expanded peripheral T cells.

Germline V gene lookup returns CDR1 MNHEY and CDR2 SMNVEV (reference sequence). The CDR3 is 15 residues long. The germline V and J ends were trimmed by 8 bases and 0 bases, with 17 bases remaining between them. The rearrangement uses TRBV27 and TRBJ2-7; D is undetermined. This TCR came from an adult with an advanced solid tumor such as melanoma, head and neck, liver or kidney cancer. Sample: CD4+ or CD8+ T cells sorted from blood, taken in a trial of the OX40 agonist ivuxolimab. The CDR3 protein is CASSPSGSYSYEQYF. As DNA, the CDR3 is TGTGCCAGCTCCCCCTCAGGTTCTTACTCCTACGAGCAGTACTTC.